This note documents a single T cell receptor beta chain sequence. V was shortened by 0 bases and J by 2 bases, with 7 bases between the two germline ends. The CDR3 runs 14 residues. From germline, CDR1 is MNHEY and CDR2 SVGAGI. This sample is part of a study of control samples from healthy donors and cancer patients. Some clones are missing from TCRdb's copy, which holds only in-frame ones; the method was immunoSEQ multiplex PCR. There are about 150,000 clones in the sample; around 96% occur only once, and about 5.6% lies in the top ten. The genes are TRBV6-5 and TRBJ1-2; D gene uncertain. The receptor was isolated from a man aged 40-49 years in good health. Sequenced sample: blood. CDR3 nucleotide sequence: TGTGCCAGCAGTTACTCGAGCGTGAACTATGGCTACACCTTC. Residues: CASSYSSVNYGYTF.